This TCR beta chain originates from a study of regulatory and conventional T cells in RAG deficiency. The sorted conventional CD4+ T cells were CD25-low and CD127-high, with genomic DNA sequenced. The assay was immunoSEQ multiplex PCR, and TCRdb's table has in-frame clones only and misses some. The sample includes more than 20,000 clones, around 96% of them seen just once. To note about this clone: Its target is not known.

The study, taken as a whole, reports: Patient subsets had shorter CDR3s; Omenn Treg-Tconv overlap exceeded 85%. Other subsets showed roughly 10-fold reductions, but Treg unique TCR beta sequences fell approximately 100-fold in these patients.

The germline CDR1 and CDR2 sequences are SGHTA and FQGNSA. With V trimmed by 6 bases and J by 6 bases, 9 bases remained unmatched. This CDR3 region has 15 residues. These data were also reused for a study on regulatory T cells. That report notes: Amplification used 52 TRBV primers and 13 TRBJ primers. Regulatory T cells showed the strongest V-J pair restriction and V/J gene skewing among patient repertoires.

The clonotype originates from a human donor in good health. The chain couples TRBV7-2 to TRBJ1-5; 9 bases fit TRBD1. The sample comprised CD25- CD4+ T cells sorted from blood. CDR3: CASRLGTGRSQPQHF. DNA for the CDR3: TGTGCCAGCAGGCTAGGGACAGGGAGATCTCAGCCCCAGCATTTT.